The sequence of this T cell receptor (beta chain) was determined in a study of PD-1 blockade in classical Hodgkin lymphoma. Whole-study context: Patients were treated with nivolumab at 3 mg/kg, and this was given intravenously every 2 weeks.

The J segment lost 3 bases and the V segment lost 3 bases, leaving 2 bases of the junction unmatched. Germline CDR1 is SGDLS and CDR2 is YYNGEE. The CDR3 has 13 amino acids. Sample time point: cycle 4 day 1 (C4D1), after five to seven weeks of nivolumab. In every patient, relapse followed autologous stem cell transplantation, while exposure to brentuximab vedotin differed. Each best response was a complete response, a partial response or progressive disease. Study results and limitations: Whoever responded completely had baseline diversity much like that seen in newly diagnosed patients. Diversity in CD4+ TCRs, unlike that measured in CD8+ TCRs, had risen significantly by C4D1.

Of note for this clone: The antigen is undetermined.

The protocol was immunoSEQ multiplex PCR, while the TCRdb copy is restricted to in-frame clones and leaves out a portion. The table lists about 41,000 clones, approximately 70% of them singletons. This chain links TRBV9 with TRBJ1-1; 7 bases agree with TRBD1. The receptor was isolated from a human donor with classical Hodgkin lymphoma. The starting material was peripheral blood mononuclear cells (PBMCs), obtained before the fourth cycle of nivolumab. CDR3 DNA: TGTGCCAGCAGCGCCGGACAGGACACTGAAGCTTTCTTT. This encodes CASSAGQDTEAFF.